Below are 27 T cell receptor beta chains sequenced from a single sample in a study of vaccination and CD4 T cells after COVID-19. As to treatment: approximately 10-day PBMC culture with coronavirus spike peptide pools or control peptides (ViraFEST assay). For these receptors, no antigen is known. Sequencing of DNA taken from cultured CD4+ T cells relied on the Oncomine TCR Beta short-read assay. TCRdb re-analysed the PCR reads in MiXCR, keeping a single row per CDR3 protein. The sample lists roughly 14,000 distinct CDR3 sequences, more than 35% occurring once. Sequenced material: CD4+ T cells from blood, cultured in vitro, taken before SARS-CoV-2 vaccination. The receptors come from a human donor who had recovered from COVID-19.

There are a few counts of this clonotype. V usage is TRBV7-9 and J usage is TRBJ2-3; D is undetermined. Trimming left V 5 bases short and J 0 bases short, with 6 bases between. Per germline, CDR1 SEHNR and CDR2 FQNEAQ (reference sequence). This CDR3 has 13 amino acids. The CDR3 sequence is CASSEASTDTQYF. As DNA, the CDR3 is TGTGCCAGCAGCGAAGCTAGCACAGATACGCAGTATTTT.

The rearrangement joins TRBV7-7 to TRBJ2-5; D unresolved. The V gene lost 3 bases and the J gene lost 5 bases, with 10 bases spanning the gap. The CDR3 contains 13 residues. From germline, CDR1 is SSHAT and CDR2 FNYEAQ (reference sequence). CDR3 nucleotides: TGTGCCAGCAGCTTTAGACCGAGTGAGACCCAGTACTTC. Amino acid sequence: CASSFRPSETQYF.

Concerning this clonotype: No DNA is shown, since the ends of the CDR3 on it are uncertain; the CDR3 is the one TCRdb lists. The chain has TRBV7-5 and TRBJ1-2; the table's D call TRBD1 went unverified against the DNA. TRBV7-5 counts as a pseudogene. The CDR3 sequence runs 16 residues, both termini included. Here the CDR3 reads CISVSEVVPGSYGYTF.

The rearrangement links TRBV11-2 to TRBJ2-1, with 10 bases fitting TRBD2. Trimming took 5 bases from V and 6 from J; bases not matched to a gene: 10. Germline assignment: CDR1 SGHAT and CDR2 FQNNGV. CDR3 length: 16 amino acids. The CDR3 sequence: CASSLISGRALNEQFF. The CDR3 region has the DNA TGTGCCAGCAGCCTAATAAGCGGGAGGGCCCTCAATGAGCAGTTCTTC.

There are a few counts of this clonotype. This chain uses TRBV7-3 with TRBJ2-3; D unresolved. The CDR3 length is 13 residues. The germline CDR1 and CDR2 sequences are SGHTA and FQGTGA. V lost 3 bases and J lost 9, with 13 bases in between. CDR3 coding DNA: TGTGCCAGCAGCTTGACTGTAGTTGGAACGCAGTATTTT. It specifies CASSLTVVGTQYF.

There are a few counts of this clonotype. The chain couples TRBV6-1 to TRBJ1-1, with D unresolved. The V and J ends lost 6 bases and 2 bases respectively, with 10 bases between them. CDR3 size: 13 residues. From germline, CDR1 is MNHNS and CDR2 SASEGT. The CDR3 sequence is CASRWSPNTEAFF. CDR3 bases: TGTGCCAGCAGGTGGTCCCCAAACACTGAAGCTTTCTTT.

The chain has TRBV11-3 and TRBJ1-5, with 8 bases aligning to TRBD1. CDR3 length: 16 residues. V gave up 5 bases and J gave up 1 base; unmatched junction bases: 7. Per germline, CDR1 SGHNT and CDR2 YENEEA. The CDR3 loop reads CASSRGGTGSNQPQHF. The CDR3 DNA sequence: TGTGCCAGCAGCCGGGGGGGGACAGGAAGCAATCAGCCCCAGCATTTT.

This clonotype was seen a handful of times. The chain uses TRBV10-3 and TRBJ2-7, with 10 bases aligning to TRBD2. CDR3 size: 15 residues. Germline assignment: CDR1 ENHRY and CDR2 SYGVKD. Trimming removed 3 bases from V and 3 bases from J; junction bases left unmatched: 5. CDR3 protein: CAISDLGLALYEQYF. As DNA, the CDR3 is TGTGCCATCAGTGATTTGGGACTAGCGCTCTACGAGCAGTACTTC.

The rearrangement uses TRBV9 and TRBJ1-4; 11 bases line up with TRBD1. The J segment lost 8 bases and the V segment lost 3 bases, leaving 9 bases of the junction unmatched. This CDR3 region has 16 residues. Germline V gene sequence: CDR1 SGDLS, CDR2 YYNGEE. The CDR3 here is CASSARTGGVGEKLFF. The CDR3 DNA sequence: TGTGCCAGCAGCGCCAGGACAGGGGGCGTTGGGGAAAAACTGTTTTTT.

This clonotype has a handful of counts. The chain employs TRBV6-5 and TRBJ1-6; D is ambiguous. This CDR3 is 14 amino acids long. Trimming took off 2 bases at V and 7 bases at J, with 9 bases between the two ends. Per the germline V gene, CDR1 is MNHEY and CDR2 is SVGAGI. CDR3: CASSYGFGNSPLHF. CDR3 nucleotide sequence: TGTGCCAGCAGTTACGGCTTTGGGAATTCACCCCTCCACTTT.

The chain uses TRBV11-2 and TRBJ1-1; 8 bases align to TRBD1. V lost 1 base, J lost 1 base, and 5 bases stayed unmatched. Germline V lookup: CDR1 SGHAT, CDR2 FQNNGV. The CDR3 covers 16 residues. The CDR3 region is CASSLAPGQANTEAFF. CDR3 in DNA: TGTGCCAGCAGCTTAGCCCCGGGACAGGCGAACACTGAAGCTTTCTTT. The full variable domain, rest sourced from reference TRBV11-2 and TRBJ1-1, is EAGVAQSPRYKIIEKRQSVAFWCNPISGHATLYWYQQILGQGPKLLIQFQNNGVVDDSQLPKDRFSAERLKGVDSTLKIQPAKLEDSAVYLCASSLAPGQANTEAFFGQGTRLTVV.

The chain is built from TRBV30 and TRBJ2-7; 8 bases line up with TRBD1. The germline V gene encodes CDR1 GTSNPN and CDR2 SVGIG (reference sequence). V lost 4 bases to trimming and J lost 5 bases; unmatched junction nucleotides: 4. The CDR3 is 12 amino acids. DNA for the CDR3: TGTGCCTGGATTACAGGGGGTGACGAGCAGTACTTC. This encodes CAWITGGDEQYF.

The table lists this clonotype with a few counts. V is TRBV20-1 and J is TRBJ2-2, with D tentatively TRBD2 (6 bases). The CDR3 loop spans 14 amino acids. Germline CDR1 DFQATT, CDR2 SNEGSKA (reference sequence). V lost 2 bases and J 2 bases, leaving 9 bases between the germline ends. The CDR3 loop is CSARSGSNTGELFF. CDR3 bases: TGCAGTGCTAGATCCGGGAGTAACACCGGGGAGCTGTTTTTT.

The table lists this clonotype with a count of one. The chain recombines TRBV20-1 with TRBJ2-1; possibly TRBD1 or TRBD2 for D (5 bases each). The germline CDR1 and CDR2 sequences are DFQATT and SNEGSKA (reference sequence). This CDR3 region has 11 residues. V was cut by 1 base and J by 9 bases, with 7 bases left in between. CDR3: CSARGDGEQFF. CDR3 DNA: TGCAGTGCTAGAGGGGACGGTGAGCAGTTCTTC.

J is TRBJ2-1 and V is TRBV25-1; 8 bases are a match to TRBD2. The V gene's germline CDR1 is MGHDK and CDR2 SYGVNS. The CDR3 loop spans 15 amino acids. After removal of 2 bases from V and 6 bases from J, the junction contained 6 bases not matched to a gene. Here the CDR3 reads CASSEGGLGGNEQFF. DNA of the CDR3: TGTGCCAGCAGTGAAGGGGGACTAGGGGGCAATGAGCAGTTCTTC.

Concerning this clonotype itself: The conserved final phenylalanine or tryptophan is absent from the CDR3, which likely points to a read error. The CDR3 coding sequence is TGCAGTGCGTGGGCAGGAATGGGGGGGAACTATGGCTACACCCTC. The encoded protein is CSAWAGMGGNYGYTL. This chain joins TRBV20-1 and TRBJ1-2, with a possible D match to TRBD1 (5 bases). V lost 6 bases to trimming and J lost 2 bases, with 19 bases between them. The CDR3 runs to 15 residues. Germline assignment: CDR1 DFQATT and CDR2 SNEGSKA (reference sequence).

CDR3 coding DNA: TGTGCCAGCCGGACGGGGGGCCGGGAGACCCAGTACTTC. Its protein is CASRTGGRETQYF. The chain links TRBV28 to TRBJ2-5; perhaps TRBD2 as D (7 bases). Germline V lookup: CDR1 MDHEN, CDR2 SYDVKM. The CDR3 loop spans 13 amino acids. Trimming took 8 bases from V and 5 from J, leaving 15 bases between them.

The V and J genes are TRBV20-1 and TRBJ2-3; D not certain. Germline CDR1 reads DFQATT; CDR2 reads SNEGSKA (reference sequence). V was trimmed by 5 bases and J by 3 bases, leaving 15 bases between them. This CDR3 has 14 residues. As DNA, the CDR3 is TGCAGTGCTCCACTGGCTCTTCTAACAGATACGCAGTATTTT. This codes for CSAPLALLTDTQYF.

The chain combines TRBV9 with TRBJ2-1, with unresolved D. Germline assignment: CDR1 SGDLS and CDR2 YYNGEE. CDR3 length equals 15 residues. Trimming stripped 0 bases from V and 0 bases from J, with 7 bases between. The CDR3 nucleotides are TGTGCCAGCAGCGTAGCTAGGGTCTCCTACAATGAGCAGTTCTTC. It specifies CASSVARVSYNEQFF.

A few counts support this clonotype. The chain employs TRBV7-2 and TRBJ2-7; TRBD1 agrees at 11 bases. The V and J ends lost 5 bases and 4 bases, in that order; junction bases with no gene match: 7. Per the germline V gene, CDR1 is SGHTA and CDR2 is FQGNSA. The CDR3 covers 15 residues. The chain's CDR3 is CASSPRDRGEYEQYF. CDR3 coding DNA: TGTGCCAGCAGCCCTCGGGACAGGGGGGAATACGAGCAGTACTTC. The full variable domain, its missing parts supplied by reference TRBV7-2 and TRBJ2-7, is GAGVSQSPSNKVTEKGKDVELRCDPISGHTALYWYRQSLGQGLEFLIYFQGNSAPDKSGLPSDRFSAERTGGSVSTLTIQRTQQEDSAVYLCASSPRDRGEYEQYFGPGTRLTVT.

This chain joins TRBV12-3 or TRBV12-4 and TRBJ2-5, with 12 nucleotides matching TRBD1. The CDR3 has 15 residues. The V and J ends lost 3 bases and 5 bases, in that order; junction bases with no gene match: 4. This chain's CDR3 is CASSFGTGGVETQYF. Written as DNA, the CDR3 is TGTGCCAGCAGTTTCGGGACAGGGGGCGTGGAGACCCAGTACTTC.

This chain links TRBV11-3 with TRBJ1-1, with D perhaps TRBD1 (6 bases). This CDR3 comprises 19 residues. Between the trimmed V and J ends, which lost 4 bases and 4 bases, there was a span of 28 bases. CDR1 SGHNT and CDR2 YENEEA come from the germline V gene. The CDR3 nucleotides are TGTGCCAGCAGCTCAGGGGTAGGGGTTATGACCTATGTGGGCACTGAAGCTTTCTTT. Its translation is CASSSGVGVMTYVGTEAFF.

The rearrangement uses TRBV7-8 and TRBJ1-5, with D maybe TRBD1 (5 bases). The CDR3 is 15 residues long. Germline loops: CDR1 SGHVS, CDR2 FQNEAQ. Trimming left V 0 bases short and J 2 bases short, with 8 bases between. The CDR3 sequence is CASSLAQVGNQPQHF. In DNA form, the CDR3 reads TGTGCCAGCAGCTTAGCACAGGTGGGCAATCAGCCCCAGCATTTT.

The rearrangement joins TRBV7-2 to TRBJ2-5; possible D gene TRBD1, 6 bases. Per germline, CDR1 SGHTA and CDR2 FQGNSA. CDR3 length: 13 amino acids. V was cut by 3 bases and J by 5 bases, with 10 bases left in between. The CDR3 nucleotides read TGTGCCAGCAGCTTGTACAGGGTTGAGACCCAGTACTTC. Its translation: CASSLYRVETQYF.

The chain employs TRBV7-9 and TRBJ2-1; the D is unclear. CDR3 size: 12 residues. V was trimmed by 5 bases and J by 6 bases, leaving 8 bases between them. Germline V lookup: CDR1 SEHNR, CDR2 FQNEAQ (reference sequence). The CDR3 DNA follows: TGTGCCAGCAGCCCAAAGAGCAATGAGCAGTTCTTC. It codes for CASSPKSNEQFF.

This clonotype was counted between two and nine times. The rearrangement joins TRBV20-1 to TRBJ1-1; D unclear. V lost 0 bases and J 2 bases, leaving 4 bases between the germline ends. Germline CDR1 reads DFQATT; CDR2 reads SNEGSKA (reference sequence). CDR3 length: 12 residues. CDR3 region: CSAREGNTEAFF. DNA for the CDR3: TGCAGTGCTAGAGAAGGTAACACTGAAGCTTTCTTT.

This clonotype was counted a single time. The chain employs TRBV11-3 and TRBJ2-2, with 12 bases identical to TRBD2. Per the germline V gene, CDR1 is SGHNT and CDR2 is YENEEA. The CDR3 contains 19 residues. Trimming at V came to 0 bases and at J to 1 base, leaving 6 bases not matched to a gene. The CDR3 DNA follows: TGTGCCAGCAGCTTAGAGGTACTAGCGGGAGGCCTGAACACCGGGGAGCTGTTTTTT. Translation gives CASSLEVLAGGLNTGELFF.